This record looks at one T cell receptor beta chain sequence and its context. Repertoires were generated with immunoSEQ multiplex PCR, while TCRdb's copy carries only in-frame clones and drops some. This sample carries some 97,000 clones, roughly 87% of them seen once, and the ten largest clones take over 15%. The data belong to a study of control samples from healthy donors and cancer patients. CDR1 is SGHKS and CDR2 is YYEKEE in the germline V gene (reference sequence). The CDR3 spans 17 residues. V was pared by 0 bases and J by 9 bases, with 13 bases of the junction left unmatched. Sequenced sample: blood. The TCR originated in a woman between 45 and 60 years old in good health. The chain carries TRBV5-5 and TRBJ2-2; 8 bases match TRBD2. For the CDR3, the DNA is TGTGCCAGCAGCTTGGTTTCTCGCGGGGGGTCGTCCCGGGAGCTGTTTTTT. This translates into CASSLVSRGGSSRELFF.